This T cell receptor beta chain is from a study of radiotherapy plus CTLA-4 blockade in lung cancer. Of note for this clone: Its antigen remains unknown.

Study outcomes and limitations: Clones derived from tumor TCRs expanded in blood after radiotherapy plus ipilimumab.

Chemo-refractory metastatic non-small-cell lung cancer patients underwent focal radiation alongside CTLA-4 blockade with ipilimumab. The V gene lost 8 bases and the J gene lost 3 bases, with 16 bases spanning the gap. Germline CDR1 is SNHLY and CDR2 is FYNNEI. The CDR3 is made up of 14 amino acids. Sequenced by immunoSEQ multiplex PCR; TCRdb stores in-frame clones only, minus some. In the table there are some 37,000 clones, roughly 77% of which are singletons. The TCR sequence derives from a human donor with non-small cell lung cancer who had stable disease on radiotherapy plus ipilimumab. The source was peripheral blood, collected from a patient treated with radiotherapy plus ipilimumab. This chain connects TRBV2 to TRBJ2-5; D is possibly TRBD1 (6 bases). The chain's CDR3 is CASGATTGKETQYF. CDR3 sequence (DNA): TGTGCCAGCGGCGCTACTACAGGGAAAGAGACCCAGTACTTC. The whole variable domain, remainder taken from reference TRBV2 and TRBJ2-5, is EPEVTQTPSHQVTQMGQEVILRCVPISNHLYFYWYRQILGQKVEFLVSFYNNEISEKSEIFDDQFSVERPDGSNFTLKIRSTKLEDSAMYFCASGATTGKETQYFGPGTRLLVL.